This T cell receptor beta chain was retrieved from a study of blood T cell repertoires in COVID-19. For the study at large: There were acute and convalescent COVID-19 samples, and they came from the United States, Italy and Spain. The analysed material was cDNA or gDNA that came from T cells, B-cell-depleted T cells, or PBMCs.

CDR3 size: 15 residues. Losses at the gene ends were 1 base for V and 6 bases for J; bases not matched to a gene: 6. The germline V gene encodes CDR1 LNHDA and CDR2 SQIVND (reference sequence). Source study methods: Amplification from reference gene primers served as the basis for estimated nucleated cell counts. Measured with immunoSEQ multiplex PCR; TCRdb has only the in-frame clones, and not every one. The V and J calls and clone size come from that table; D and trimming were worked out from the DNA. The table records around 300,000 clones, about 82% of them present only once. The chain links TRBV19 to TRBJ2-1; 7 bases are a match to TRBD2. This receptor was taken from a woman between 50 and 59 years old with active or convalescent COVID-19. Source material: peripheral blood. The CDR3 bases are TGTGCCAGTAGTATAGGACGCGGGAGTATCAATGAGCAGTTCTTC. Its protein product is CASSIGRGSINEQFF. Full variable domain (rest looked up from reference TRBV19 and TRBJ2-1): DGGITQSPKYLFRKEGQNVTLSCEQNLNHDAMYWYRQDPGQGLRLIYYSQIVNDFQKGDIAEGYSVSREKKESFPLTVTSAQKNPTAFYLCASSIGRGSINEQFFGPGTRLTVL.